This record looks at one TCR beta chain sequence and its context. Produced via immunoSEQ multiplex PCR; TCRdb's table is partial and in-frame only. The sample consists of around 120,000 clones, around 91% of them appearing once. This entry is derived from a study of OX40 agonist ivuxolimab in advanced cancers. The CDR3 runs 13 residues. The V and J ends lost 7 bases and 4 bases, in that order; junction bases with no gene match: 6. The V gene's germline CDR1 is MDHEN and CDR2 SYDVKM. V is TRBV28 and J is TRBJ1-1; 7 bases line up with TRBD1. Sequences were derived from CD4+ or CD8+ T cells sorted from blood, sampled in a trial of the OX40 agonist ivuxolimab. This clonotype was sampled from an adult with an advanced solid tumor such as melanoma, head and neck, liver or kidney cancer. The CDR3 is CASNKGASTEAFF. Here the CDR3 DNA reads TGTGCCAGCAACAAGGGGGCCAGCACTGAAGCTTTCTTT.